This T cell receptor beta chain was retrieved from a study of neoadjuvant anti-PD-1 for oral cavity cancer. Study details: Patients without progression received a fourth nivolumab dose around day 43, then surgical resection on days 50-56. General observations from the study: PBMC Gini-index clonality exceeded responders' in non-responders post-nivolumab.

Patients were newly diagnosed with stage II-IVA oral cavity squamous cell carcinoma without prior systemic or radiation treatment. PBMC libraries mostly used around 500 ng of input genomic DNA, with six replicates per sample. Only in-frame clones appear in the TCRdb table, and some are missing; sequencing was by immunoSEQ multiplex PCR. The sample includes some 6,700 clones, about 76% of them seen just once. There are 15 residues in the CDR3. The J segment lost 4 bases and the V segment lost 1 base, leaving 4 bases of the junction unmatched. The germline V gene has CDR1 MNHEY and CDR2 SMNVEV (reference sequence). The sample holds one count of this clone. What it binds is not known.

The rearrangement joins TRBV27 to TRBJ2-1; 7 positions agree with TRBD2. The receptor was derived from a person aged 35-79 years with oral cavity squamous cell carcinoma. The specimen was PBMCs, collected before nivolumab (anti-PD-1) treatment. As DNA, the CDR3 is TGTGCCAGCAGTTTATGGGCTAGCGGTTACAATGAGCAGTTCTTC. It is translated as CASSLWASGYNEQFF.